This paragraph reports one T cell receptor (beta chain). This sample was included in a study of blood T cell repertoires in COVID-19. Overall study context: From the United States, Italy and Spain came samples of acute and convalescent COVID-19. T cells, B-cell-depleted T cells, or PBMCs supplied cDNA or gDNA.

Original processing notes: The authors estimated nucleated cell counts from reference gene primer amplification. Libraries were prepared by immunoSEQ multiplex PCR; TCRdb keeps only in-frame clonotypes and omits some of them. V and J calls and clone size are copied from that table; D and trimming were computed from the DNA. The table records 55,000 to 70,000 clones, roughly 84% of them present only once. There are 14 residues in the CDR3. Per the germline V gene, CDR1 is SGHRS and CDR2 is YFSETQ. The V end was cut by 0 bases, the J end by 4 bases, with 10 bases between. This chain links TRBV5-1 with TRBJ1-1; no definite D call. The TCR sequence derives from a man aged 50 to 59 with acute or convalescent COVID-19. Sequencing was performed on peripheral blood. Here the CDR3 DNA reads TGCGCCAGCAGCTTGGGTAATAGTTTCACTGAAGCTTTCTTT. Its protein is CASSLGNSFTEAFF.